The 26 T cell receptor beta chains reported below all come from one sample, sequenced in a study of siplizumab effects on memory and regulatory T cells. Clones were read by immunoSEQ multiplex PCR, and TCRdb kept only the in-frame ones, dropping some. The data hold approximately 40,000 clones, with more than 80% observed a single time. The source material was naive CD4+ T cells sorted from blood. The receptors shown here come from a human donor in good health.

The CDR3 DNA is TGCAGCGTTGAAGCGCGGGGCGGGTCTATGCGAGAGACCCAGTACTTC. This gives the protein CSVEARGGSMRETQYF. This sequence joins TRBV29-1 and TRBJ2-5; perhaps TRBD2 as D (6 bases). Germline CDR1 is SQVTM and CDR2 is ANQGSEA. This CDR3 region has 16 residues. The ends were cut back, 1 base at V and 4 bases at J, with 19 bases in the middle.

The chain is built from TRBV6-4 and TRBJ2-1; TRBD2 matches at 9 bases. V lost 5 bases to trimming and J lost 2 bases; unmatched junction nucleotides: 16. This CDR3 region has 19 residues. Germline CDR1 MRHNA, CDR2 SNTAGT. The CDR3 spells CASSCGETSGISAYNEQFF. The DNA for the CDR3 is TGTGCCAGCAGTTGTGGGGAGACTAGCGGAATCAGTGCCTACAATGAGCAGTTCTTC.

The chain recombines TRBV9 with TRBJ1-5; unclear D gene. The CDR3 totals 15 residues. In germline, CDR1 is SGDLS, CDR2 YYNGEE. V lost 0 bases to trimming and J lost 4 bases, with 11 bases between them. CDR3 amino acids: CASSVGRAMNQPQHF. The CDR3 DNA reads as TGTGCCAGCAGCGTAGGAAGGGCAATGAATCAGCCCCAGCATTTT.

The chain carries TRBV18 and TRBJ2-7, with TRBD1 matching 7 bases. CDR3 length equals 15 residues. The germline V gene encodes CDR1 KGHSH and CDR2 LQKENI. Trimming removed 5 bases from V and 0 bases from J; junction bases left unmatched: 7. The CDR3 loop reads CASSGGQASSYEQYF. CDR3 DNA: TGTGCCAGCTCAGGAGGACAGGCAAGCTCCTACGAGCAGTACTTC.

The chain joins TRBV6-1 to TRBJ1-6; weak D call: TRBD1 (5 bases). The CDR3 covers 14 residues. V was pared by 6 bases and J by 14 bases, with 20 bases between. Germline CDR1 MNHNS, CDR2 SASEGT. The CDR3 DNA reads TGTGCCAGCAGAACACCGGGGGACCCCGCGGCCCTCCACTTT. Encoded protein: CASRTPGDPAALHF.

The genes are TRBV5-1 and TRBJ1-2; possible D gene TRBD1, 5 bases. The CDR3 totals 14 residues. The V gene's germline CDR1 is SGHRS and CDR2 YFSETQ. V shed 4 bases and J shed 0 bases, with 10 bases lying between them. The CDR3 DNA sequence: TGCGCCAGCAGCCCTAGACAGTCTAACTATGGCTACACCTTC. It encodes CASSPRQSNYGYTF.

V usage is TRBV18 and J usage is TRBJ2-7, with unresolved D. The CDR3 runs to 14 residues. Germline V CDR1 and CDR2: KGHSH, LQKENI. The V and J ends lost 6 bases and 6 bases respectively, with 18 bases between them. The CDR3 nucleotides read TGTGCCAGCTCGTCAAATATTGGGGAAAGCGAGCAGTACTTC. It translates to CASSSNIGESEQYF.

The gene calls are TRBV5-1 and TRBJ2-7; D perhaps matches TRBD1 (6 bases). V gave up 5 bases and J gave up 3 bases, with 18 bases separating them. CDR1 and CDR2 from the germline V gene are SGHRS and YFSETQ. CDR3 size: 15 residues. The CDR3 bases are TGCGCCAGCAGTCCACTGACAGGAACCTACTACGAGCAGTACTTC. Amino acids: CASSPLTGTYYEQYF.

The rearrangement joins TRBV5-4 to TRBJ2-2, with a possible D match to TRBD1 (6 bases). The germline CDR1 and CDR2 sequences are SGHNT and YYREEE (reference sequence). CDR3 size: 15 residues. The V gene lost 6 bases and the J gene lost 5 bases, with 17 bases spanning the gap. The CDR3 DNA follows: TGTGCCAGCACTCAAGACCAGGGGACAACCGGGGAGCTGTTTTTT. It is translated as CASTQDQGTTGELFF.

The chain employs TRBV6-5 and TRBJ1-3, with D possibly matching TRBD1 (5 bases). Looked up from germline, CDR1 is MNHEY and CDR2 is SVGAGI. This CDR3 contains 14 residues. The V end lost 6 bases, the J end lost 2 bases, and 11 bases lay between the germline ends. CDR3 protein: CASSPRGTGNTIYF. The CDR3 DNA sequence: TGTGCCAGCAGCCCAAGGGGCACTGGAAACACCATATATTTT.

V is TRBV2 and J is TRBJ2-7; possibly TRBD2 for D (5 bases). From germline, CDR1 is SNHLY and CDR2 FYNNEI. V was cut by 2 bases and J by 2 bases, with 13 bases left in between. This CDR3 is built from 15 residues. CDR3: CASSEYRGVTYEQYF. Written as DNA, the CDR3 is TGTGCCAGCAGTGAATACCGGGGAGTCACCTACGAGCAGTACTTC. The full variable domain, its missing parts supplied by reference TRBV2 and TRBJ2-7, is EPEVTQTPSHQVTQMGQEVILRCVPISNHLYFYWYRQILGQKVEFLVSFYNNEISEKSEIFDDQFSVERPDGSNFTLKIRSTKLEDSAMYFCASSEYRGVTYEQYFGPGTRLTVT.

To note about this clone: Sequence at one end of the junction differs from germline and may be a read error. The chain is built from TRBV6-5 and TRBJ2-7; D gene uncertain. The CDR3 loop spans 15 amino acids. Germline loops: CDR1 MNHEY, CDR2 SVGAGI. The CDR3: CASRYSSLDVSEQYF. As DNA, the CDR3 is TGTGCCAGCAGGTACTCGTCCCTAGATGTATCCGAGCAGTACTTC.

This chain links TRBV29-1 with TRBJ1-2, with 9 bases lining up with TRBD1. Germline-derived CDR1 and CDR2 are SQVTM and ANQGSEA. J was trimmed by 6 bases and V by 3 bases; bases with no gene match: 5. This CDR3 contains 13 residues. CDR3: CSVENRGRDGYTF. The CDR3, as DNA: TGCAGCGTTGAGAACAGGGGGCGAGATGGCTACACCTTC.

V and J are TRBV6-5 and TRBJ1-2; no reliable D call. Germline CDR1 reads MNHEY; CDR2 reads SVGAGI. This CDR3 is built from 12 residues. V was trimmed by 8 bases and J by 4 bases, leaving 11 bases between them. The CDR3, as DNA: TGTGCCAGCCACCTGTTGGGCTATGGCTACACCTTC. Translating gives CASHLLGYGYTF.

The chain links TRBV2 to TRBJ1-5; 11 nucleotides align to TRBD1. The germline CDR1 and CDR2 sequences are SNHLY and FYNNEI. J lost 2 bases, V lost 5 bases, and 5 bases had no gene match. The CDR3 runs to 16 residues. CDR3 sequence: CASSRDRGGRNQPQHF. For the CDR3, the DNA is TGTGCCAGCAGTAGGGACAGGGGGGGCCGCAATCAGCCCCAGCATTTT.

The CDR3: CASSSLPTSGAYEQYF. DNA of the CDR3: TGTGCCAGCAGCTCCCTTCCGACTAGCGGGGCCTACGAGCAGTACTTC. This chain connects TRBV7-9 to TRBJ2-7; 11 positions match TRBD2. Germline V gives CDR1 SEHNR, CDR2 FQNEAQ (reference sequence). The CDR3 is 16 residues long. After removal of 4 bases from V and 2 bases from J, the junction contained 7 bases not matched to a gene.

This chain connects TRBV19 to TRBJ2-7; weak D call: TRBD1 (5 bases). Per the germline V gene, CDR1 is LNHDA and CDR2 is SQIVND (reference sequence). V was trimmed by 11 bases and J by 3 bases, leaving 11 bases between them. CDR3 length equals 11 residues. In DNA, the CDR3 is TGTGCCTTGGACACCGACTACGAGCAGTACTTC. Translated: CALDTDYEQYF.

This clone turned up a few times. The CDR3 DNA is TGTGCCAGCACCGCCGACAGGCGCCAGATCTATGGCTACACCTTC. Protein product: CASTADRRQIYGYTF. The chain recombines TRBV2 with TRBJ1-2, with D maybe TRBD1 (6 bases). CDR3 length equals 15 residues. CDR1 is SNHLY and CDR2 is FYNNEI in the germline V gene. V lost 7 bases to trimming and J lost 4 bases, with 19 bases between them.

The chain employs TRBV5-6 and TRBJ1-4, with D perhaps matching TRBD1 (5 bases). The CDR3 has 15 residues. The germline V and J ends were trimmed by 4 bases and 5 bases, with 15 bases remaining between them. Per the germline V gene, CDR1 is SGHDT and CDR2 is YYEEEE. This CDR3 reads CASSKSTVLNEKLFF. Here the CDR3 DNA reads TGTGCCAGCAGCAAGTCGACAGTTTTGAATGAAAAACTGTTTTTT. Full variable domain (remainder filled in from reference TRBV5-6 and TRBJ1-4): DAGVTQSPTHLIKTRGQQVTLRCSPKSGHDTVSWYQQALGQGPQFIFQYYEEEERQRGNFPDRFSGHQFPNYSSELNVNALLLGDSALYLCASSKSTVLNEKLFFGSGTQLSVL.

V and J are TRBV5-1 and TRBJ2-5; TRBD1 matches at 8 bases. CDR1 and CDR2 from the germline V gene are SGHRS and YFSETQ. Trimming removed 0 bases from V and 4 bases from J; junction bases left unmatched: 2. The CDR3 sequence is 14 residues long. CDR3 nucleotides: TGCGCCAGCAGCTTGGAGGGACAGGCAGAGACCCAGTACTTC. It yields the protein CASSLEGQAETQYF. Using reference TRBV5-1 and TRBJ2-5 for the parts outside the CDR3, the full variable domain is KAGVTQTPRYLIKTRGQQVTLSCSPISGHRSVSWYQQTPGQGLQFLFEYFSETQRNKGNFPGRFSGRQFSNSRSEMNVSTLELGDSALYLCASSLEGQAETQYFGPGTRLLVL.

The CDR3 DNA sequence: TGTGCCAGTAGTATAGAAGCTAGCGGGGGGACTAGGGCCCAGTACTTC. Translated, it gives CASSIEASGGTRAQYF. V usage is TRBV19 and J usage is TRBJ2-5; 11 positions match TRBD2. The CDR3 contains 16 residues. Germline V gene sequence: CDR1 LNHDA, CDR2 SQIVND (reference sequence). The J segment lost 9 bases and the V segment lost 0 bases, leaving 9 bases of the junction unmatched.

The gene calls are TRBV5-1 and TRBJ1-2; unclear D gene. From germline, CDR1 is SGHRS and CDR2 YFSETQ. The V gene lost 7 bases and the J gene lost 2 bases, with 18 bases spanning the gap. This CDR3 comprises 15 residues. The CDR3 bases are TGCGCCAGCTTCCCTGCCCCAGCGGCGAACTATGGCTACACCTTC. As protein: CASFPAPAANYGYTF.

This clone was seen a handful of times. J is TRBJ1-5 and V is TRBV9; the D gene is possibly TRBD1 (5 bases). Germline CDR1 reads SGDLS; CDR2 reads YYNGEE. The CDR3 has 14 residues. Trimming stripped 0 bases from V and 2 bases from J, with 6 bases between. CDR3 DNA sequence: TGTGCCAGCAGCGTAGGGGGCCGCAATCAGCCCCAGCATTTT. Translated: CASSVGGRNQPQHF.

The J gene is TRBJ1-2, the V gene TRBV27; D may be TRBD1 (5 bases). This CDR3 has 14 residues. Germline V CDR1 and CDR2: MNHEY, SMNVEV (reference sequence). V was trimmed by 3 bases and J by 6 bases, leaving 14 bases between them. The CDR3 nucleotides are TGTGCCAGCAGTTTTTATCAGGGATCCGATGGCTACACCTTC. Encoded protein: CASSFYQGSDGYTF.

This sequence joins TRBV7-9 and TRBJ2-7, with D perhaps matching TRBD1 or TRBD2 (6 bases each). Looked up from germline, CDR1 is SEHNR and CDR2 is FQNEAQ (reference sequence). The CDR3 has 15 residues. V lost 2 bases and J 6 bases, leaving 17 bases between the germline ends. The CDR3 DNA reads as TGTGCCAGCAGCTTAAACGACGGAGGGGGAAGCGAGCAGTACTTC. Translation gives CASSLNDGGGSEQYF.

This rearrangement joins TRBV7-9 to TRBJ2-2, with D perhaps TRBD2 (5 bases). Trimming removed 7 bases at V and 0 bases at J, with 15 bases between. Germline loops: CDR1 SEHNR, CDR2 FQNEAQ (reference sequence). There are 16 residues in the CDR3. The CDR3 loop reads CASILSAAANTGELFF. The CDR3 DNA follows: TGTGCCAGCATCCTCTCTGCAGCGGCGAACACCGGGGAGCTGTTTTTT.